The next 16 T cell receptor beta chains were all read from a single sample in a study of T-cell memory formation after mild COVID-19. TCRdb re-called the 5' RACE reads with MiXCR, one entry per CDR3 protein. Of hundreds of thousands of distinct CDR3 sequences in the sample, roughly 24% are singletons; the top ten hold 7% to 9.5%. Sequencing used PBMCs or a T cell subset sorted from them (not recorded which). All receptors derive from an adult woman who had mild COVID-19 (a few samples of this study predate the infection). Cell type and time point are not known.

This clonotype was recorded a few times. The chain carries TRBV7-9 and TRBJ1-1; TRBD1 is a possible D gene (5 bases). V was clipped by 1 base and J by 0 bases, with 15 bases between them. This CDR3 region has 17 residues. The germline V gene encodes CDR1 SEHNR and CDR2 FQNEAQ (reference sequence). The CDR3 region has the DNA TGTGCCAGCAGCTTAGGTCGACAGCTATCCATGAACACTGAAGCTTTCTTT. Its translation is CASSLGRQLSMNTEAFF.

The chain links TRBV5-6 to TRBJ2-2; a possible D gene is TRBD2 (7 bases). V dropped 4 bases and J dropped 3 bases, with 16 bases sitting between them. Germline loops: CDR1 SGHDT, CDR2 YYEEEE. This CDR3 has 16 amino acids. CDR3 loop: CASSISGGVDTGELFF. CDR3 DNA sequence: TGTGCCAGCAGCATCTCGGGGGGCGTGGACACCGGGGAGCTGTTTTTT.

CDR3 in amino acids: CASSQGYNQPQHF. CDR3 bases: TGTGCCAGCAGTCAGGGTTACAATCAGCCCCAGCATTTT. The chain recombines TRBV2 with TRBJ1-5, with a possible D match to TRBD1 (5 bases). CDR1 and CDR2 (germline): SNHLY, FYNNEI. The ends were cut back, 5 bases at V and 3 bases at J, with 8 bases in the middle. CDR3 size: 13 residues.

This chain connects TRBV6-6 to TRBJ2-3, with D perhaps TRBD2 (6 bases). Trimming removed 5 bases at V and 7 bases at J, with 19 bases between. The CDR3 length is 15 residues. Germline lookup yields CDR1 MNHNY and CDR2 SVGAGI (reference sequence). CDR3 DNA: TGTGCCAGCAGTCCGGTGGGAGGAAATGAGCATACGCAGTATTTT. Translating gives CASSPVGGNEHTQYF.

This clonotype was seen only a few times. The chain links TRBV5-1 to TRBJ1-2; D perhaps matches TRBD1 (5 bases). Trimming stripped 5 bases from V and 2 bases from J, with 10 bases between. The CDR3 sequence is 13 residues long. The germline CDR1 and CDR2 sequences are SGHRS and YFSETQ. CDR3 nucleotides: TGCGCCAGCAGAAGGACAACGAACTATGGCTACACCTTC. This codes for CASRRTTNYGYTF.

The chain couples TRBV2 to TRBJ2-7; D possibly uses TRBD1 or TRBD2 (5 bases each). This CDR3 is built from 15 residues. Germline CDR1 SNHLY, CDR2 FYNNEI. V was pared by 2 bases and J by 2 bases, with 13 bases between. CDR3 sequence (DNA): TGTGCCAGCAGTGAATCCCGGGACGGAGCCTACGAGCAGTACTTC. Translated, it gives CASSESRDGAYEQYF.

The chain links TRBV10-3 to TRBJ2-2, with 9 bases fitting TRBD1. V lost 2 bases and J lost 2; bases outside the gene matches: 3. Germline V gene lookup returns CDR1 ENHRY and CDR2 SYGVKD. The CDR3 contains 16 residues. The CDR3 loop reads CAISEPGQGNTGELFF. CDR3 sequence (DNA): TGTGCCATCAGTGAGCCGGGACAGGGCAACACCGGGGAGCTGTTTTTT.

This clonotype was counted at least ten times. V gene TRBV7-9 combines with J gene TRBJ2-7; 7 positions match TRBD1. CDR1 and CDR2 (germline): SEHNR, FQNEAQ (reference sequence). This CDR3 comprises 19 residues. Trimming cost V 9 bases and J 0 bases; bases outside gene matches: 23. The CDR3 sequence: CASRPDRRQNKPYSYEQYF. The CDR3 coding sequence is TGTGCCAGTAGGCCGGACAGGCGGCAGAACAAGCCCTACTCCTACGAGCAGTACTTC.

The V call is TRBV18, the J call TRBJ2-7; D is perhaps TRBD1 (5 bases). The germline V gene has CDR1 KGHSH and CDR2 LQKENI. There are 15 residues in the CDR3. The V end was cut by 3 bases, the J end by 3 bases, with 15 bases between. CDR3 bases: TGTGCCAGCTCACCGAGGCAGGGTGAAATCTACGAGCAGTACTTC. It specifies CASSPRQGEIYEQYF. The full variable domain, in which reference TRBV18 and TRBJ2-7 provide the parts outside the CDR3, is NAGVMQNPRHLVRRRGQEARLRCSPMKGHSHVYWYRQLPEEGLKFMVYLQKENIIDESGMPKERFSAEFPKEGPSILRIQQVVRGDSAAYFCASSPRQGEIYEQYFGPGTRLTVT.

The chain is built from TRBV4-3 and TRBJ1-4; D is ambiguous. Germline-derived CDR1 and CDR2 are LGHNA and YSLEER. V gave up 5 bases and J gave up 1 base, with 8 bases separating them. This CDR3 has 14 residues. The CDR3 region has the DNA TGCGCCAGCAGCTGGAGCGGAACTAATGAAAAACTGTTTTTT. Residues: CASSWSGTNEKLFF.

This clonotype was detected only a few times. The CDR3 protein is CASSIEASALYAEQFF. The CDR3 DNA follows: TGTGCCAGTAGTATTGAGGCGTCCGCTCTATACGCTGAGCAGTTCTTC. The J gene is TRBJ2-1, the V gene TRBV19; D gene ambiguous. CDR3 size: 16 residues. The V end lost 3 bases, the J end lost 9 bases, and 21 bases lay between the germline ends. In germline, CDR1 is LNHDA, CDR2 SQIVND (reference sequence).

V and J are TRBV5-1 and TRBJ2-1; tentative D call: TRBD2 (5 bases). The CDR3 is made up of 15 amino acids. The germline gives CDR1 SGHRS, CDR2 YFSETQ. Trimming shortened V by 0 bases and J by 6 bases, and 13 bases separated the two germline ends. The CDR3 protein is CASSLERLAGNEQFF. The CDR3 DNA follows: TGCGCCAGCAGCTTGGAGAGGCTAGCCGGCAATGAGCAGTTCTTC. Variable domain in full (rest from reference TRBV5-1 and TRBJ2-1): KAGVTQTPRYLIKTRGQQVTLSCSPISGHRSVSWYQQTPGQGLQFLFEYFSETQRNKGNFPGRFSGRQFSNSRSEMNVSTLELGDSALYLCASSLERLAGNEQFFGPGTRLTVL.

The chain recombines TRBV30 with TRBJ1-1; D is undetermined. V lost 2 bases and J lost 1, with 8 bases in between. The CDR3 contains 13 residues. Germline lookup yields CDR1 GTSNPN and CDR2 SVGIG (reference sequence). CDR3 residues: CAWSYDKNTEAFF. CDR3 nucleotides: TGTGCCTGGAGTTACGACAAGAACACTGAAGCTTTCTTT.

The CDR3 bases are TGCAGTGCTAGAGGAGGTTTTTTCCCCATCTACGAGCAGTACTTC. As protein: CSARGGFFPIYEQYF. The chain combines TRBV20-1 with TRBJ2-7; no firm D call. Germline V gene data show CDR1 as DFQATT and CDR2 as SNEGSKA (reference sequence). The CDR3 runs 15 residues. V lost 1 base and J 3 bases, leaving 16 bases between the germline ends.

The rearrangement uses TRBV6-4 and TRBJ1-2, with 7 bases identical to TRBD1. V lost 0 bases and J lost 2; bases outside the gene matches: 6. The CDR3 covers 16 residues. CDR1 is MRHNA, CDR2 SNTAGT, per germline. The CDR3 nucleotides are TGTGCCAGCAGTGACTCTAGCGGGGGACAGAACTATGGCTACACCTTC. This translates into CASSDSSGGQNYGYTF.

V gene TRBV6-4 combines with J gene TRBJ2-3; the D is unclear. Germline CDR1 and CDR2: MRHNA and SNTAGT. The V gene lost 0 bases and the J gene lost 3 bases, with 1 base spanning the gap. This CDR3 is 12 amino acids long. The CDR3 loop is CASSDSTDTQYF. Here the CDR3 DNA reads TGTGCCAGCAGTGACTCAACAGATACGCAGTATTTT.